This T cell receptor (beta chain) was obtained from a study of blood T cell repertoires in COVID-19. The CDR3 length is 14 residues. V lost 3 bases, J lost 10 bases, and 2 bases stayed unmatched. Germline lookup yields CDR1 SGHKS and CDR2 YYEKEE (reference sequence). The method was immunoSEQ multiplex PCR; TCRdb's version includes in-frame clones alone and lacks a portion of them. The sample lists more than 50,000 clones; roughly 68% were seen once. The sequenced material came from peripheral blood. This TCR came from a woman older than 75 with acute or convalescent COVID-19. The rearrangement joins TRBV5-5 to TRBJ2-1, with 15 nucleotides matching TRBD2. CDR3 loop: CASSSGLAGGEQFF. CDR3 in DNA: TGTGCCAGCAGCTCGGGACTAGCGGGAGGCGAGCAGTTCTTC.